The 7 T cell receptor beta chains below come from one sample, sequenced in a study of spatial heterogeneity in lung cancer. TCRdb re-called the 5' RACE reads through MiXCR, storing one row per CDR3 protein. Seen here are tens of thousands of distinct CDR3 sequences, approximately 10% observed once, and the top ten hold 30% to 35%. Described time point: blood at routine non-recurrence follow-up after resection. The source was PBMCs, collected at follow-up. These receptors were taken from a male donor with early-stage non-small cell lung cancer.

This clonotype was recorded many times. This chain links TRBV27 with TRBJ2-7, with TRBD1 as a possible D gene (5 bases). From germline, CDR1 is MNHEY and CDR2 SMNVEV (reference sequence). V lost 6 bases and J lost 3, with 15 bases in between. The CDR3 covers 14 residues. The CDR3 is CASRNRPESYEQYF. Here the CDR3 DNA reads TGTGCCAGCAGAAACAGGCCTGAGAGCTACGAGCAGTACTTC.

This clonotype was seen many times. The V gene is TRBV4-2, the J gene TRBJ1-1; D unclear. Germline V gene data show CDR1 as LGHNA and CDR2 as YNFKEQ. This CDR3 spans 13 amino acids. V was cut by 4 bases and J by 2 bases, with 8 bases left in between. The CDR3 protein is CASSLVVNTEAFF. DNA for the CDR3: TGTGCCAGCAGCCTAGTGGTAAACACTGAAGCTTTCTTT.

This clonotype was picked up many times. V and J are TRBV7-2 and TRBJ1-4; TRBD1 might be the D (6 bases). Germline loops: CDR1 SGHTA, CDR2 FQGNSA. V was cut by 5 bases and J by 7 bases, with 14 bases left in between. The CDR3 has 14 amino acids. The CDR3 sequence is CASSPQGGGEKLFF. CDR3 DNA: TGTGCCAGCAGCCCACAGGGTGGTGGTGAAAAACTGTTTTTT.

This clonotype was found many times. The chain employs TRBV19 and TRBJ1-5; possibly TRBD1 for D (6 bases). V lost 6 bases and J 7 bases, leaving 13 bases between the germline ends. In germline, CDR1 is LNHDA, CDR2 SQIVND (reference sequence). CDR3 length equals 13 residues. CDR3 coding DNA: TGTGCCAGTAGCTACAGGGTGCGGCAGCCCCAGCATTTT. It translates to CASSYRVRQPQHF.

This clonotype was observed at least ten times. The chain is built from TRBV12-3 or TRBV12-4 and TRBJ1-6, with 9 bases matching TRBD1. Trimming at V came to 4 bases and at J to 3 bases, leaving 7 bases not matched to a gene. The CDR3 has 17 residues. The CDR3 here is CASSSGTGKGYNSPLHF. DNA of the CDR3: TGTGCCAGCAGTTCCGGGACAGGGAAAGGCTATAATTCACCCCTCCACTTT.

The V call is TRBV6-5, the J call TRBJ1-3, with 8 bases lining up with TRBD1. J gave up 0 bases and V 0 bases, and 1 base lay outside the gene matches. The length of the CDR3 is 16 residues. From germline, CDR1 is MNHEY and CDR2 SVGAGI. The DNA of the CDR3 is TGTGCCAGCAGTTACTCGACAGGGGCCTCTGGAAACACCATATATTTT. Protein product: CASSYSTGASGNTIYF.

This clonotype was counted a single time. This sequence joins TRBV7-2 and TRBJ2-7; TRBD2 agrees at 10 bases. The CDR3 sequence is 15 residues long. V shed 4 bases and J 4 bases; nucleotides not matched to a gene: 7. CDR1 is SGHTA, CDR2 FQGNSA, per germline. The CDR3 DNA reads TGTGCCAGCAGCTCCCCCGGGACTAGCGCTTACGAGCAGTACTTC. Encoded protein: CASSSPGTSAYEQYF. Full variable domain (rest looked up from reference TRBV7-2 and TRBJ2-7): GAGVSQSPSNKVTEKGKDVELRCDPISGHTALYWYRQSLGQGLEFLIYFQGNSAPDKSGLPSDRFSAERTGGSVSTLTIQRTQQEDSAVYLCASSSPGTSAYEQYFGPGTRLTVT.